This T cell receptor beta chain was documented in a study of neurological immune-mediated disorders. V dropped 0 bases and J dropped 8 bases, with 14 bases sitting between them. This CDR3 region has 15 residues. Germline loops: CDR1 DFQATT, CDR2 SNEGSKA (reference sequence). TCRdb fed the 5' RACE reads into MiXCR, producing one record per CDR3 protein. Of roughly 25,000 distinct CDR3 sequences listed, more than 6% are singletons. Source material: PBMCs. The chain recombines TRBV20-1 with TRBJ1-6; no clear D gene. This sequence was found in a woman in her forties in good health. The CDR3 region has the DNA TGCAGTGCTAGAGACCGGGTCCCACCTGATTCACCCCTCCACTTT. As protein: CSARDRVPPDSPLHF.